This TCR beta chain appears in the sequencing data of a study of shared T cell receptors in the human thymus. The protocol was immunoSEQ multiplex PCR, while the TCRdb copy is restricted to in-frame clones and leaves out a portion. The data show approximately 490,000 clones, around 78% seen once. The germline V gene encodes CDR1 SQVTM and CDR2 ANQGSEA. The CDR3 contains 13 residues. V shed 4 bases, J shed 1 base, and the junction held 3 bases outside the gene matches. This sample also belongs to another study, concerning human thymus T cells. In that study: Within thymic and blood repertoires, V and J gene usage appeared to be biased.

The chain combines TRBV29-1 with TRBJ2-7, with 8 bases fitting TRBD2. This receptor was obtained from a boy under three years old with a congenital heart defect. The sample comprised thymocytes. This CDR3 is CSVAAGGSYEQYF. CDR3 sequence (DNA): TGCAGCGTTGCGGCGGGGGGATCCTACGAGCAGTACTTC.